The source of this TCR beta chain is a study of shared clonotypes between healthy human individuals (dated by TCRdb to the early 2020s). Some background on the complete study: The cohort included a few men and a couple of women between 18 and 49 years of age. Leukapheresis yielded between about 0.85 and 9.5 billion PBMCs per donor. To estimate repertoire size and how much clonotype sharing occurs between individuals, the study deeply sequenced the blood TCR repertoires of 5 or 6 healthy adults. To increase sequencing depth and limit assay-specific biases, different laboratories used diverse techniques to prepare libraries and sequence TCR repertoires. For each donor, three plates each were used for CD4 naive and CD4 memory, two plates were used for CD8 naive, and one plate was used for CD8 memory. General conclusions and limits of the study: Clonotypes shared by all four sorted-subset donors showed higher generation probabilities than non-shared clonotypes. Naive subsets generally had larger estimated clonotype richness than memory subsets. Incomplete sequencing was indicated by rarefaction of sorted-subset datasets, despite the large sequencing depth. Based on pairwise subsampling, the degree of clonotype sharing among donors was expected to be affected by sequencing depth. The genetic and exposure-history diversity represented was limited by the small number of donors. Only blood was sampled, and tissue TCR repertoires likely differ from those in blood. Across a handful of donors, about 5.2% of naive CD4, 3% to 3.5% of naive CD8, approximately 2.5% of memory CD4, and about 0.4% of memory CD8 clonotypes were shared.

Donors were healthy HIV-negative adults with no recently reported acute infections or vaccinations. Every donor was a Caucasian adult residing in Nashville, Tennessee, USA. CD4+ T cells were enriched by magnetic negative selection, after which naive cells were positively selected on CD45RA and the negative fraction was taken as the memory subset. After blood collection by leukapheresis, PBMCs were isolated using Ficoll-Histopaque density gradient centrifugation and then cryopreserved in the vapor phase of liquid nitrogen. Analytical flow cytometry was used to check the purity and quantity of each magnetically sorted T cell population. From each sorted fraction, genomic DNA was isolated and quantified by UV absorbance on a Nanodrop 2000c. Using the deep immunoSEQ assay, multiplex PCR amplified TCR CDR3 regions from genomic DNA. Extracted genomic DNA from each cell subset was distributed evenly across all wells of several immunoSEQ 96-well plates, and each plate was treated as a replicate. For sorted subsets, each replicate PCR was loaded with around 200 ng genomic DNA, equivalent to 25,000 to 35,000 T cell genomes. Purified libraries were quantified with a Qubit 3.0 fluorometer, sized on a Bioanalyzer 2100, and re-quantified with the KAPA Library Quantification kit. A separate single-read 150-cycle Illumina NextSeq 550 flow cell was used to sequence each immunoSEQ 96-well plate. On the authors' methods: Because the immunoSEQ output included only junctional sequences and no quality scores, the filtering could not be the same as the filtering used for full-length reads. Sequences were annotated with PyIR, a Python wrapper for IgBLAST v1.9, and V/J genes and CDR3 were assigned using IMGT germline references. Any read was removed if the V/J assignment was weak (E-value above 1e-6), the CDR3 was missing, or the read contained stop codons, out-of-frame junctions, or ambiguous translated residues. A V3J clonotype was defined by an identical inferred V gene, J gene, and CDR3 amino acid sequence. Percentage overlap between repertoires was computed as shared unique clonotypes divided by the size of the smaller repertoire. Repertoire richness was assessed with RTK rarefaction, the Chao1 estimator, and Recon v2.1 estimates of unobserved clonotypes. Generation probabilities for all TCRbeta clonotypes obtained by the gDNA method from a handful of donors were computed using OLGA. TCRdb took this table from immuneACCESS and kept in-frame rearrangements with V and J called. Such tables lack part of the clones; where checked against another copy, unresolved V genes explain under half of the gap, and the rest is unexplained. That table is the source of V, J and clone size, and D and trimming were worked out from the DNA. The sample table shows nearly 1 million clones, and approximately 76% are seen once. The ten largest clones add up to around 1.4% of the sample.

CDR1 and CDR2 are read off the germline V gene as MDHEN and SYDVKM. V is pared back by 5 bases and J by 5 bases, with 6 bases lying between the germline termini. Its CDR3 holds 11 amino acids, cysteine through phenylalanine. The only DNA kept is the CDR3, 33 bases in frame from the first base. About this clone itself: Its cognate antigen has yet to be identified. No much larger clone exists at a distance of one base, and base qualities are not known. Other DNA sequences from this sample encode an identical CDR3 as well.

The chain was built from TRBV28 and TRBJ1-2, with the D gene not confidently named. Material for sequencing was memory CD4+ T cells sorted from blood. Interpreted using the paper, the cell subset or site label stands for: CD45RA-negative fraction. This receptor was identified in a man aged 18 to 35 in good health. Here the CDR3 is given as CASSVGYGYTF. Here is the DNA: TGTGCCAGCAGTGTGGGGTATGGCTACACCTTC.